A selection of T cell receptor beta chains follows, all from one sample in a study of early T cells in non-severe SARS-CoV-2 infection. TCRdb re-analysed the 5' RACE reads in MiXCR, keeping a single row per CDR3 protein. The sample contains 30,000 or so distinct CDR3 sequences, about 4.5% of which appear only once. The material sequenced was whole blood. These receptors were obtained from an adult who was a healthcare worker with PCR-confirmed SARS-CoV-2 infection or an uninfected control (not recorded which). Each CDR3 is given with its conserved first and last residue. D genes are given only for firm matches. The listing skips clone size in some rows; elsewhere it reads once, few, many or a size class.

TRBV5-1	18	few	TRBD2	TRBJ2-3	TGCGCCAGCAGCTCGGGACTAGCGGGAGGAAAGAGCACAGATACGCAGTATTTT	CASSSGLAGGKSTDTQYF
TRBV27	14	many	.	TRBJ2-3	TGTGCCAGCCGGACGGATCGGGGGACAGATACGCAGTATTTT	CASRTDRGTDTQYF
TRBV7-2	14	few	.	TRBJ2-5	TGTGCCAGCAGTACCGGGACCCCTGGGGAGACCCAGTACTTC	CASSTGTPGETQYF
TRBV7-9	11	many	.	TRBJ2-5	TGTGCCAGCAGCGTGGAAGAGACCCAGTACTTC	CASSVEETQYF
TRBV18	13	few	.	TRBJ1-5	TGTGCCAGCTCCCCGGGGGCCAATCAGCCCCAGCATTTT	CASSPGANQPQHF
TRBV5-1	16	.	.	TRBJ2-3	TGCGCCAGCAGCCCTGGAGTACTAGTGGTCACAGATACGCAGTATTTT	CASSPGVLVVTDTQYF
TRBV14	14	many	.	TRBJ2-7	TGTGCCAGCAGCCGTAGGGCCCAAACCTACGAGCAGTACTTC	CASSRRAQTYEQYF
TRBV7-2	16	few	.	TRBJ2-3	TGTGCCAGCAGCTTTCCTCCGACTCAGCTCACAGATACGCAGTATTTT	CASSFPPTQLTDTQYF
TRBV12-3/TRBV12-4	17	.	.	TRBJ2-6	TGTGCCAGCAGTTTACAGGCTCGACTGTCTGGGGCCAACGTCCTGACTTTC	CASSLQARLSGANVLTF
TRBV6-6	13	many	.	TRBJ2-3	TGTGCCAGCGGAACGGTGGGCTCAGATACGCAGTATTTT	CASGTVGSDTQYF
TRBV20-1	10	few	.	TRBJ2-5	TGCAGTGCTAGAGGAGAGACCCAGTACTTC	CSARGETQYF